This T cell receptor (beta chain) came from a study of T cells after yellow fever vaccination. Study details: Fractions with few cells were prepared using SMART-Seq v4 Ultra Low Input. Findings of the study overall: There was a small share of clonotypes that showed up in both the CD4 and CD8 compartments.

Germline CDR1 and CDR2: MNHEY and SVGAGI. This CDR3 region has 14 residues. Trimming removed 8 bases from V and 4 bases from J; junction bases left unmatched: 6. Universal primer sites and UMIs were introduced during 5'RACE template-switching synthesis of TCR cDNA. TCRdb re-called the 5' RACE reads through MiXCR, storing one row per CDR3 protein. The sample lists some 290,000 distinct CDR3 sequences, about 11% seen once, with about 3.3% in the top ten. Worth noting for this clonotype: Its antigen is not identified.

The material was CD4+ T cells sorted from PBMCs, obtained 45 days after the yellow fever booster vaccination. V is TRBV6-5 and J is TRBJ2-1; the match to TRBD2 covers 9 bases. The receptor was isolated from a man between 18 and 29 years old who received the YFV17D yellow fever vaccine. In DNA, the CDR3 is TGTGCCAGCCGAAGCGGGGGGCCGTACAATGAGCAGTTCTTC. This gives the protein CASRSGGPYNEQFF.